Listed here are 2 T cell receptor beta chains from one sample, sequenced in a study of PD-1 blockade in classical Hodgkin lymphoma. Using immunoSEQ multiplex PCR, the repertoire was profiled, and TCRdb retains in-frame clones only, with some absent. Of 15,000 or so clones in the sample, about 61% were seen once. Every patient had relapsed following autologous stem cell transplantation, and cohorts differed in brentuximab vedotin exposure. Sequences were derived from peripheral blood mononuclear cells (PBMCs), sampled at baseline. These receptors all come from a human donor with classical Hodgkin lymphoma.

This sequence joins TRBV27 and TRBJ1-2, with D maybe TRBD1 (5 bases). V was cut by 6 bases and J by 8 bases, with 16 bases left in between. The germline V gene encodes CDR1 MNHEY and CDR2 SMNVEV (reference sequence). The CDR3 is 13 amino acids. CDR3 nucleotides: TGTGCCAGCAGGATGGGGGGGTCGTGGGGCTACACCTTC. This codes for CASRMGGSWGYTF.

This clone was seen only a few times. This chain connects TRBV5-4 to TRBJ1-1, with D hard to call. Looked up from germline, CDR1 is SGHNT and CDR2 is YYREEE (reference sequence). The CDR3 length is 12 residues. V lost 2 bases to trimming and J lost 8 bases, with 10 bases between them. CDR3 in amino acids: CASSLVWSEAFF. Written as DNA, the CDR3 is TGTGCCAGCAGCTTAGTGTGGTCCGAAGCTTTCTTT.